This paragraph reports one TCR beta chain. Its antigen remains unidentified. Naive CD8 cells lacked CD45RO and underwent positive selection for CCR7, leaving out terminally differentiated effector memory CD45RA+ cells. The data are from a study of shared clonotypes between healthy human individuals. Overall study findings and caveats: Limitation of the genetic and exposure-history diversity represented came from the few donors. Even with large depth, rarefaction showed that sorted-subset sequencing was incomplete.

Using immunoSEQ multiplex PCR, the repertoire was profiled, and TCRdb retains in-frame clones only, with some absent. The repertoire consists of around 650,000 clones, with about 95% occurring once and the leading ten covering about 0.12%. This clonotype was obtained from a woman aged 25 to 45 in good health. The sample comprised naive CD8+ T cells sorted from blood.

The DNA for the CDR3 is TGCGCCAGCAGCCAAGAGAGGGGCGGCTTCGCCCAGCATTTT. It encodes CASSQERGGFAQHF. The chain carries TRBV4-1 and TRBJ1-5; maybe TRBD1 (5 bases). Trimming took 0 bases from V and 11 from J, leaving 14 bases between them. This CDR3 comprises 14 residues. In germline, CDR1 is MGHRA, CDR2 YSYEKL.